This is a list of T cell receptor delta chains from one sample in a study of gamma-delta chains in newborns, infants, children. TCRdb reapplied CATT to the reads. The data contain a few thousand delta-chain clones, around 3% of them seen just once; the ten biggest clones take up approximately 12%. Sequencing was done on a sample of blood. Every receptor here comes from a child who was a newborn, infant or young child, either healthy, febrile or measles-vaccinated (not recorded which). The CDR3 runs from the conserved cysteine through the conserved F or W.

TRDJ3,TRDV2,CACDILGDTTWDTRQMFF
TRDJ3,TRDV2,CACDAYWGPSSWDTRQMFF
TRDJ3,TRDV2,CACDTVLSSWDTRQMFF
TRDJ1,TRDV1,CALGKGSAFHSVRTDKLIF
TRDJ3,TRDV2,CACDTVGDTRSWDTRQMFF
TRDJ2,TRDV2,CACDTLGDTAQLFF
TRDJ2,TRDV2,CACDTVAGGSAQLFF
TRDJ3,TRDV2,CACDNWGSSWDTRQMFF
TRDJ2,TRDV2,CACDTAGIRPTLTAQLFF
TRDJ2,TRDV2,CACDTLGDTVAQLFF
TRDJ1,TRDV2,CACDVLGDKVAADKLIF
TRDJ1,TRDV2,CACDTVEVGIKEKLIF
TRDJ3,TRDV2,CACDSVLGDTSSWGTRQMFF
TRDJ3,TRDV2,CACDDWGISSWDTRQMFF
TRDJ1,TRDV1,CALGEGLSSGGYGGSDTDKLIF
TRDJ1,TRDV1,CALGELVTYATGGNRQYTDKLIF
TRDJ3,TRDV2,CACDTVGIRDTRQMFF
TRDJ3,TRDV2,CACDTASSSWDTRQMFF
TRDJ2,TRDV1,CALGDYWGIAQLFF
TRDJ3,TRDV2,CACDMGDSSWDTRQMFF
TRDJ3,TRDV2,CACDTVNWGILGSWDTRQMFF
TRDJ3,TRDV2,CACDPVRGGIRSSWDTRQMFF
TRDJ3,TRDV2,CACDSVLGDTSSWDTRQMFF
TRDJ3,TRDV2,CACDSYWGIGSSWDTRQMFF
TRDJ1,TRDV1,CALGEPPLRGIRRCSDKLIF
TRDJ2,TRDV2,CACDTGDTTAQLFF
TRDJ3,TRDV2,CACDAVLGDLQRRSWDTRQMFF
TRDJ2,TRDV2,CACDTLGEALTAQLFF
TRDJ2,TRDV2,CACDTLLGDLTAQLFF
TRDJ3,TRDV2,CACDTVLGDNRSSWNTRQMFF
TRDJ2,TRDV2,CACDILGDTPLTAQLFF
TRDJ3,TRDV2,CACDITGDPWDTRQMFF
TRDJ3,TRDV2,CACDSYWGTPSWDTRQMFF
TRDJ1,TRDV2,CACDTWGTDKLIF
TRDJ3,TRDV2,CACDTVTGGPWDTRQMFF
TRDJ2,TRDV2,CACDTGGYLTAQLFF
TRDJ2,TRDV2,CACDRLGDSTAQLFF
TRDJ1,TRDV2,CACDTGSGGYGDKLIF
TRDJ3,TRDV2,CACDTGFPTGGSWDTRQMFF
TRDJ3,TRDV2,CACDTVGGSVWDTRQMFF
TRDJ3,TRDV2,CACGKVLGTSSWDTRQMFF
TRDJ3,TRDV2,CACDTVSTGGYANWDTRQMFF
TRDJ3,TRDV2,CACDTAGGYGRDTRQMFF
TRDJ3,TRDV2,CARDTLGYNTSWDTRQMFF
TRDJ3,TRDV2,CACDTGGYGSWDTRQMFF
TRDJ2,TRDV2,CACDTGFGSLTAQLFF
TRDJ3,TRDV2,CACDTVGDSSWDTRQMFF